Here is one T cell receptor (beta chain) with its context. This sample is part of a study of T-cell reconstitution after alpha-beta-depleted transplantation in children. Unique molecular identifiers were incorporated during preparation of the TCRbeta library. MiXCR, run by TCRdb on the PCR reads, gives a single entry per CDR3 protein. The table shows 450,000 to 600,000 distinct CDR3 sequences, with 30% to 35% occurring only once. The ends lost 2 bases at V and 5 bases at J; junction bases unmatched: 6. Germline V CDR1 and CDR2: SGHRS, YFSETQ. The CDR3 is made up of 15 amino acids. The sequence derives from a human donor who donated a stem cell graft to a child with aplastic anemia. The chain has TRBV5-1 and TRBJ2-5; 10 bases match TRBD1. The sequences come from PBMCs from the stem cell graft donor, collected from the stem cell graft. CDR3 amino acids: CASSFRDRGEETQYF. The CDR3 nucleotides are TGCGCCAGCAGCTTCCGGGACAGGGGAGAGGAGACCCAGTACTTC.